This is a list of T cell receptor beta chains from one sample in a study of cytomegalovirus exposure and HLA in healthy donors. Clones were sequenced by immunoSEQ multiplex PCR, and TCRdb holds only the in-frame ones, with some missing. The table records a few hundred thousand clones, around 90% of them present only once. The sequencing input was PBMCs. These receptors all come from a man aged 25-40 years in good health and CMV-seronegative. The CDR3 runs from the conserved cysteine through the conserved F or W. The D gene is left open where the match is weak. The size entry is marked missing in some rows and otherwise reads once, few, many or a size class.

D gene	CDR3 length	V gene	J gene	clone size	CDR3 DNA	CDR3 protein
-	15	TRBV18	TRBJ2-3	once	TGTGCCAGCTCACCACCGGGGCAGCGAGCAGATACGCAGTATTTT	CASSPPGQRADTQYF
-	12	TRBV5-1	TRBJ2-1	once	TGCGCCAGCAGCTTGGGTGGCGGGGAGCAGTTCTTC	CASSLGGGEQFF
TRBD2	21	TRBV27	TRBJ2-5	-	TGTGCCAGCAGTTTTCCCCTCAGGGTAGCGGGGGTCAAGGAGAACCAAGAGACCCAGTACTTC	CASSFPLRVAGVKENQETQYF
-	14	TRBV5-6	TRBJ2-2	once	TGTGCCAGCAGCTTGGTGACTAGTCCCGGGGAGCTGTTTTTT	CASSLVTSPGELFF
TRBD1	12	TRBV6-5	TRBJ1-1	once	TGTGCCAGCAGTCACCCGGGACAGGGAGCTTTCTTT	CASSHPGQGAFF
-	16	TRBV11-2	TRBJ2-3	-	TGTGCCAGCAGCTTAATGGTAACGGGGGGCACAGATACGCAGTATTTT	CASSLMVTGGTDTQYF
TRBD1	17	TRBV6-1	TRBJ1-5	-	TGTGCCAGCAGTGAGACAGGGGTCACCTATAGCAATCAGCCCCAGCATTTT	CASSETGVTYSNQPQHF
TRBD2	13	TRBV4-1	TRBJ2-5	-	TGCGCCAGCAGCGTCGGCGGGAGGGAGACCCAGTACTTC	CASSVGGRETQYF
TRBD1	16	TRBV7-9	TRBJ2-7	-	TGTGCCAGCAGCATGGACAGGGACAGGGCTTCCTACGAGCAGTACTTC	CASSMDRDRASYEQYF
TRBD1	15	TRBV9	TRBJ1-2	-	TGTGCCAGCAGCACCACCGGGACAGGGCACTATGGCTACACCTTC	CASSTTGTGHYGYTF
TRBD2	18	TRBV4-2	TRBJ2-2	once	TGTGCCAGCAGCCAAGGGGTAGCGGGGGGGCTGGGCACCGGGGAGCTGTTTTTT	CASSQGVAGGLGTGELFF
TRBD1	16	TRBV11-2	TRBJ1-2	-	TGTGCCAGCAGCCCGAGAGGACAGGGGACTAACTATGGCTACACCTTC	CASSPRGQGTNYGYTF
-	14	TRBV5-1	TRBJ2-3	-	TGCGCCAGCAGCTCTACTCCTAGCACAGATACGCAGTATTTT	CASSSTPSTDTQYF
-	17	TRBV9	TRBJ2-7	-	TGTGCCAGCAGCGTAGCGGGGGGGGTAGGGGGCTTCTACGAGCAGTACTTC	CASSVAGGVGGFYEQYF
TRBD1	16	TRBV18	TRBJ1-6	few	TGTGCCAGCTCACCATTCATCCAGGGGGCAAATTCACCCCTCCACTTT	CASSPFIQGANSPLHF
TRBD1	15	TRBV30	TRBJ2-3	-	TGTGCCTGGAACCACAAGGGACAGGGAACAGATACGCAGTATTTT	CAWNHKGQGTDTQYF
TRBD2	15	TRBV4-3	TRBJ2-1	-	TGCGCCAGCAGCGAGGGACTAGCGGTTTACAATGAGCAGTTCTTC	CASSEGLAVYNEQFF
-	14	TRBV11-2	TRBJ2-7	-	TGTGCCAGCAGCTCCACAGGTGGTAGATACGAGCAGTACTTC	CASSSTGGRYEQYF
-	15	TRBV6-1	TRBJ1-3	-	TGTGCCAGCAGTGATTTGGTAGCTTCTGGAAACACCATATATTTT	CASSDLVASGNTIYF
-	15	TRBV9	TRBJ2-6	-	TGTGCCAGCAGCGTAGCGGGAACTGGGGCCAACGTCCTGACTTTC	CASSVAGTGANVLTF
-	14	TRBV5-1	TRBJ2-5	-	TGCGCCAGCAGGGACTCTAGTGGCCAAGAGACCCAGTACTTC	CASRDSSGQETQYF
-	11	TRBV6-5	TRBJ1-6	-	TGTGCCAGCAACTCGTATTCACCCCTCCACTTT	CASNSYSPLHF
TRBD1	16	TRBV5-6	TRBJ1-4	once	TGTGCCAGCAGCTTAACCGGGACAGGGCGGGCTGAAAAACTGTTTTTT	CASSLTGTGRAEKLFF
-	12	TRBV19	TRBJ2-1	-	TGTGCCAGTATGGACAGAGACAATGAGCAGTTCTTC	CASMDRDNEQFF
-	14	TRBV5-1	TRBJ2-5	-	TGCGCCAGCAGCTGGGGGAGGAGGGAAGAGACCCAGTACTTC	CASSWGRREETQYF
-	11	TRBV7-2	TRBJ2-5	-	TGTGCCAGCAGCCCCCGGGAGACCCAGTACTTC	CASSPRETQYF
TRBD1	15	TRBV28	TRBJ1-1	-	TGTGCCAGCAGTTTATTGGGACAGGGATACACTGAAGCTTTCTTT	CASSLLGQGYTEAFF
TRBD1	17	TRBV7-9	TRBJ1-2	-	TGTGCCAGCAGCTTATTAGTCTTCGGGACAGAGGTAGATGGCTACACCTTC	CASSLLVFGTEVDGYTF
TRBD2	15	TRBV18	TRBJ2-1	-	TGTGCCAGCACCCCCCTAGCGGGGGGGCGAGATGAGCAGTTCTTC	CASTPLAGGRDEQFF
TRBD1	16	TRBV5-1	TRBJ2-1	-	TGCGCCAGCAGCCCCGGGACAGGGGGATTGGGCAATGAGCAGTTCTTC	CASSPGTGGLGNEQFF
-	16	TRBV27	TRBJ1-4	-	TGTGCCAGCAGTCCCTCATACGGCAGGGGAGCCGAAAAACTGTTTTTT	CASSPSYGRGAEKLFF
-	13	TRBV10-3	TRBJ2-3	-	TGTGCCATCAGTGACTCTAGCACAGATACGCAGTATTTT	CAISDSSTDTQYF
TRBD1	14	TRBV18	TRBJ1-1	-	TGTGCCAGCTCACTTACAGGGGTCAACACTGAAGCTTTCTTT	CASSLTGVNTEAFF
-	15	TRBV5-1	TRBJ2-7	once	TGCGCCAGCAGCTTGGCAGGTGGGGCTTCCTACGAGCAGTACTTC	CASSLAGGASYEQYF
-	15	TRBV30	TRBJ1-2	few	TGTGCCTGGAGCTCAGATTTAGGGAGTGGTAGCGGCTACACCTTC	CAWSSDLGSGSGYTF
-	14	TRBV10-3	TRBJ2-3	-	TGTGCCATCAATCAGGGGGGAGGCACAGATACGCAGTATTTT	CAINQGGGTDTQYF
TRBD1	15	TRBV11-2	TRBJ1-6	-	TGTGCCAGCAGTCGGGACAGGGGGCCGCAATCACCCCTCCACTTT	CASSRDRGPQSPLHF
TRBD1	14	TRBV5-1	TRBJ1-1	-	TGCGCCAGCAGCCCGTGGACAGGGGTCTCTGAAGCTTTCTTT	CASSPWTGVSEAFF
-	12	TRBV19	TRBJ2-2	-	TGTGCCAGTAGTATCGGTCTGGGGGAGCTGTTTTTT	CASSIGLGELFF
-	13	TRBV19	TRBJ2-7	-	TGTGCCAGTCGCCCGCAGGGGAAATACGAGCAGTACTTC	CASRPQGKYEQYF
TRBD1	20	TRBV5-1	TRBJ2-6	-	TGCGCCAGCAGCTTGTACTTTGGCGGGACAGGGTACGCTGGGGCCAACGTCCTGACTTTC	CASSLYFGGTGYAGANVLTF
-	14	TRBV18	TRBJ1-2	-	TGTGCCAGCTCACCACAGGGAGATAACTATGGCTACACCTTC	CASSPQGDNYGYTF
-	20	TRBV9	TRBJ2-1	-	TGTGCCAGCAGCGTAGCTTGGGGCGGGACGCCCGAGACCACCTACAATGAGCAGTTCTTC	CASSVAWGGTPETTYNEQFF
-	15	TRBV19	TRBJ1-1	-	TGTGCCAGTAGAATTCCGGGATTAAGCGGTACTGAAGCTTTCTTT	CASRIPGLSGTEAFF
-	14	TRBV29-1	TRBJ2-1	-	TGCAGCGTTGAAGCGCTACAGGTTTACAATGAGCAGTTCTTC	CSVEALQVYNEQFF
-	15	TRBV4-1	TRBJ1-2	-	TGCGCCAGCAGCCCCGGGGGAGGGGCGAACTATGGCTACACCTTC	CASSPGGGANYGYTF
TRBD2	17	TRBV25-1	TRBJ2-1	-	TGTGCCAGCAGTGGACGCCCCGGGACTAGCATCTACAATGAGCAGTTCTTC	CASSGRPGTSIYNEQFF
-	14	TRBV10-3	TRBJ1-1	-	TGTGCCATCATTTCGGACAGAGAGAACACTGAAGCTTTCTTT	CAIISDRENTEAFF
-	14	TRBV18	TRBJ1-5	-	TGTGCCAGCTCAGGCTCTAGCCACAATCAGCCCCAGCATTTT	CASSGSSHNQPQHF
TRBD1	13	TRBV2	TRBJ1-5	-	TGTGCCAGCAGTGGGACAGGGGGTCCGCCCCAGCATTTT	CASSGTGGPPQHF
TRBD1	16	TRBV5-5	TRBJ2-1	few	TGTGCCAGCAGCTCAGACAGGGGATTTCTTTACAATGAGCAGTTCTTC	CASSSDRGFLYNEQFF
-	16	TRBV6-6	TRBJ2-3	-	TGTGCCAGCAGTTACTCGGGCTCCTATAGCACAGATACGCAGTATTTT	CASSYSGSYSTDTQYF
-	11	TRBV30	TRBJ2-1	-	TGTGCCTGGAAAGGAGGGTATGAGCAGTTCTTC	CAWKGGYEQFF
TRBD1	16	TRBV11-2	TRBJ2-7	-	TGTGCCAGCACCCCCTCACCGGGACAGGGTACCTACGAGCAGTACTTC	CASTPSPGQGTYEQYF
TRBD1	14	TRBV11-3	TRBJ1-2	-	TGTGCCAGCAGGCGGACAGGGCATAACTATGGCTACACCTTC	CASRRTGHNYGYTF